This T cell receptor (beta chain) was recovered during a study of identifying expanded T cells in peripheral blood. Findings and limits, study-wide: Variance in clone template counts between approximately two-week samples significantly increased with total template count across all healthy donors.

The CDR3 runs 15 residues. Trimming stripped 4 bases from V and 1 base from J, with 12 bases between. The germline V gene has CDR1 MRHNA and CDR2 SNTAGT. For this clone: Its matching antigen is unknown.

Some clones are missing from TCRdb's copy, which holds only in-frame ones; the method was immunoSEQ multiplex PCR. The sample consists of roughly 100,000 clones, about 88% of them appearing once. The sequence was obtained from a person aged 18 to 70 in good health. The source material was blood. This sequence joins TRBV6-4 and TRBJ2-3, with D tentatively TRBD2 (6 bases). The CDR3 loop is CASSVSGEGTDTQYF. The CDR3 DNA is TGTGCCAGCAGTGTCTCGGGGGAGGGCACAGATACGCAGTATTTT.